This T cell receptor (beta chain) was captured by sequencing in a study of T cell changes during pregnancy in multiple sclerosis. The CDR3 extends over 16 amino acids. Sequencing used immunoSEQ multiplex PCR; TCRdb keeps in-frame clones, though not all of them. The data hold about 45,000 clones, with about nine tenths observed a single time. The rearrangement joins TRBV21-1 to TRBJ1-1; the tabulated D call, TRBD1, remains unverified against the DNA. TRBV21-1 represents a pseudogene. The sequence was collected from a female donor with multiple sclerosis, enrolled in a pregnancy study. Source material: PBMCs (not recorded whether the cells were cultured). In DNA form, the CDR3 reads TGTGCCAGCAGCAAAGCAGACAGCACAATGAACACTGAAGCTTTCTTT. Its protein product is CASSKADSTMNTEAFF.